Each of the 7 T cell receptor beta chains below was sequenced from the same sample in a study of regulatory T cells in long-lasting Graves disease. Specified time point: persistent/refractory GD, antithyroid drugs over 5 years with positive TRAb. Scientists built the TCR library using RNA that was extracted from PBMCs. Libraries of TCR beta came from iRepertoire HTBI primers plus Arm-PCR of CDR3 regions. TCRdb re-called the multiplex PCR reads through MiXCR, storing one row per CDR3 protein. The profile shows some 440,000 distinct CDR3 sequences, roughly 20% of them singletons. The specimen was peripheral blood mononuclear cells (PBMCs), collected when the disease was refractory, from a patient treated with antithyroid drugs. The receptors stem from a female donor with Graves disease.

In this sample, this clonotype turned up once. The genes are TRBV28 and TRBJ2-3; 9 bases fit TRBD1. V was clipped by 6 bases and J by 2 bases; unmatched bases: 3. This CDR3 has 14 residues. CDR1 MDHEN and CDR2 SYDVKM come from the germline V gene. DNA for the CDR3: TGTGCCAGCAGCAGGACAGGGGCCACAGATACGCAGTATTTT. Translation gives CASSRTGATDTQYF.

This clonotype appeared many times. The chain employs TRBV6-1 and TRBJ2-7; D not resolved. Germline V CDR1 and CDR2: MNHNS, SASEGT. The CDR3 has 11 residues. V lost 5 bases and J 5 bases, leaving 7 bases between the germline ends. The CDR3 here is CASSPAHEQYF. As DNA, the CDR3 is TGTGCCAGCAGTCCGGCCCACGAGCAGTACTTC.

This clonotype occurred a few times. This chain's CDR3 is CASSVIVEQYF. The CDR3 DNA reads TGTGCCAGCAGCGTTATAGTGGAGCAGTACTTC. The chain has TRBV7-9 and TRBJ2-7; D remains ambiguous. The CDR3 loop spans 11 amino acids. With 5 bases removed from V and 7 bases from J, the gap between germline ends came to 9 bases. Germline-derived CDR1 and CDR2 are SEHNR and FQNEAQ (reference sequence).

To note about this clonotype: With a much larger clone just one base away, this may be a read error. The chain employs TRBV6-1 and TRBJ1-5; a possible D gene is TRBD1 (6 bases). CDR3 length equals 19 residues. CDR1 MNHNS and CDR2 SASEGT come from the germline V gene. The CDR3 DNA sequence: TGTGCCAGCAGTGATGCTCGCCCAGGACAGCTGAATAGCAATCGGCCCCAGCATTTT. Its protein product is CASSDARPGQLNSNRPQHF.

On this clonotype itself: The junction departs from germline at one end; a sequencing error may be responsible. The chain recombines TRBV30 with TRBJ1-5; 7 bases line up with TRBD1. This CDR3 comprises 13 residues. CDR1 is GTSNPN, CDR2 SVGIG, per germline (reference sequence). The CDR3 DNA reads TGTGTCTGGAGTAACAGGGGCAGTCAGCCCCAGCATTTT. This sequence encodes CVWSNRGSQPQHF.

CDR3 residues: CASSYTPGQGNTEAFF. In nucleotides, the CDR3 is TGCGCCAGCAGCTATACGCCGGGACAGGGGAACACTGAAGCTTTCTTT. The V gene is TRBV5-1, the J gene TRBJ1-1; 9 nucleotides align to TRBD1. CDR3 length: 16 amino acids. J gave up 1 base and V 3 bases, and 7 bases lay outside the gene matches. CDR1 and CDR2 from the germline V gene are SGHRS and YFSETQ. The full variable domain, rest sourced from reference TRBV5-1 and TRBJ1-1, is KAGVTQTPRYLIKTRGQQVTLSCSPISGHRSVSWYQQTPGQGLQFLFEYFSETQRNKGNFPGRFSGRQFSNSRSEMNVSTLELGDSALYLCASSYTPGQGNTEAFFGQGTRLTVV.

This clonotype was seen many times. The chain joins TRBV2 to TRBJ2-5, with TRBD1 matching 12 bases. The CDR3 length is 16 residues. Germline values: CDR1 SNHLY, CDR2 FYNNEI. Unmatched junction bases numbered 10, after V lost 6 bases and J lost 5 bases. CDR3 DNA: TGTGCCAGCAGGCTCCTAGGGACAGGGGGCTCGGAGACCCAGTACTTC. Amino acid sequence: CASRLLGTGGSETQYF.